This entry concerns a single T cell receptor (beta chain). The antigen remains undetermined. The sequence runs out 3 residues before the end of the CDR3; the remainder is reconstructed from the germline J gene. The sample comes from a study of T cells in women clearing cervical HPV infection. Study-level background: Blood came at first lesion visit for cases, post-clearance for controls. Overall study results and limits: CIN3+ cases had significantly higher TCR richness than controls; evenness did not differ.

HPV was found by MY09/MY11 PCR and dot-blot genotyping. Germline CDR1 SGHTA, CDR2 FQGTGA. The CDR3 sequence is 13 residues long. Produced via immunoSEQ multiplex PCR; TCRdb's table is partial and in-frame only. The sample has about 44,000 clones. Sequenced material: blood buffy coat. The TCR sequence derives from a woman aged 18 to 75 with a cervical HPV16 infection that either progressed to CIN3+ or cleared (not recorded which). The chain couples TRBV7-3 to TRBJ2-3, with a possible D match to TRBD1 (6 bases). CDR3 sequence: CASSLGQRKTQYF. The part of the CDR3 DNA that was read is TGTGCCAGCAGCTTAGGACAGAGAAAGACG.